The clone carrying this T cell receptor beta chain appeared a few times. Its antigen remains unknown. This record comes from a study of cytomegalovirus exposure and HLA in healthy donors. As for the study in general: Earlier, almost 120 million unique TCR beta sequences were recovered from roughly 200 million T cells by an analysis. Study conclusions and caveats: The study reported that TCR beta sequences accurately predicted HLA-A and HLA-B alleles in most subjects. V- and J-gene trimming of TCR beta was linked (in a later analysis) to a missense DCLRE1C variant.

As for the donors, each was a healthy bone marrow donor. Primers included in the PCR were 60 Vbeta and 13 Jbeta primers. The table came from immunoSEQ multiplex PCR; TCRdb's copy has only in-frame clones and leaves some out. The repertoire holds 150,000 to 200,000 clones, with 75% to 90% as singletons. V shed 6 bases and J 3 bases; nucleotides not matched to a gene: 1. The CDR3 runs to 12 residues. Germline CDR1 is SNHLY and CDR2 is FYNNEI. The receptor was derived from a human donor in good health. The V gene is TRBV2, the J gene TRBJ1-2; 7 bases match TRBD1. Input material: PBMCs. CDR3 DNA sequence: TGTGCCAGCAGCCAGGGGGACTATGGCTACACCTTC. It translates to CASSQGDYGYTF.